This T cell receptor beta chain originates from a study of cytomegalovirus exposure and HLA in healthy donors (dated by TCRdb to about 2017). Concerning the study at large: In an earlier analysis of some 610 of the donors, approximately 260 Gb of sequence data and about 110 million unique TCR beta sequences from roughly 190 million T cells were reported. An early release that covered about 600 HLA-typed donors contained approximately 320 gigabases of sequencing data and about 93 million unique TCR sequences. Among the roughly 400 genotyped donors, approximately 82% belonged to the genetic ancestry cluster associated with self-reported Caucasian donors. The study aimed to test whether cataloging public T cell receptors could reveal signatures of past pathogen exposure. The T cell repertoires of roughly 660 subjects were profiled by immunosequencing and related to cytomegalovirus serostatus. Besides the first cohort of around 670 subjects, a separate validation cohort made up of 120 different subjects was used. To predict cytomegalovirus infection status, the study combined high-throughput TCR immunosequencing, statistical association of individual TCRs with disease status, and machine learning. To study patterns of TCR occurrence, a later analysis re-analyzed previously published TCR beta repertoires from 666 donors and added high-resolution HLA genotyping. Rather than drawing on any new phenotypic data, the later analysis identified candidate immune exposures from TCR beta sequences and the way those sequences occurred across donors. To decide whether each TCR beta V gene segment behaved as functional or pseudogenic, an earlier analysis of several hundred of the donors relied on high-throughput TCR beta sequencing. Donor age, sex, ethnicity and CMV serostatus were compiled alongside the repertoire data. A later genetic analysis took genome-wide SNP genotypes for about 65% of the 666 donors and used that subset as a discovery cohort. Every discovery cohort repertoire had been produced on one sequencing platform. HLA typing included class I and class II loci at four-digit resolution. The number of donors typed differed by locus, with 629-630 for A, B, C, DRB1 and DQB1, around 500 for DQA1, nearly 610 for DPA1, and approximately 470 for DPB1. Several DR-DQ haplotypes were handled as single units for association and clustering because linkage in the cohort was strong. Across about 380 genotyped donors of the cohort, an average of roughly 230,000 unique TCR beta nucleotide sequences per donor were sequenced, and 15% to 20% of those sequences were non-productive. What the study reported, not specific to this receptor: In a later analysis, the rate of TCR association differed among HLA loci, with DRB1 alleles having the most associated TCRs and HLA-C alleles having the fewest. According to a later analysis, parvovirus B19, influenza, CMV and Epstein-Barr virus appeared linked to several top co-occurrence clusters. Because the 87-base-pair reads could not distinguish some IMGT-functional V segments, including TRBV6-2 and TRBV6-3, those segments were excluded. V-gene and J-gene trimming of TCR beta chains was associated with a missense DCLRE1C variant in a later genetic analysis, and the association was replicated in an independent cohort. CMV serostatus was the only immune exposure information available for the cohort. This cohort had only TCR beta chains sequenced, and the lack of alpha or paired-chain data limited which features could be detected. In both the original and validation cohorts, the classifier was reported to diagnose cytomegalovirus status with high specificity and sensitivity. A further reported finding was that TCR beta sequences accurately predicted the HLA-A and HLA-B alleles for most subjects in the first cohort. Three of the identified cytomegalovirus-associated TCR beta chains were confirmed in vitro to be specific for cytomegalovirus antigens. While some public TCRs were present in many individuals, most TCR sequences turned up only very rarely across donors. Broadly in line with IMGT annotations, most TCR beta V segments showed up in productive rearrangements about 90% or about 30% of the time in an earlier analysis of around 550 of the donors. Compared with equally common non-associated chains, HLA-associated TCR beta chains in a later analysis were more clonally expanded and had lower generation probabilities. Strong co-occurrence of HLA alleles, especially DR and DQ, made assigning TCR associations to individual alleles difficult. The study listed over 150 TCR beta chains as associated with cytomegalovirus. A cluster of highly shared sequence variants was judged likely to be a technical artifact of the sequencing pipeline. Presence/absence analyses assumed roughly uniform sequencing depth across donors, an assumption that may not hold. Because HLA typing was missing for some donors at each locus, association tests included only the typed subset. Correlated functional status among segregating V segments might reflect linkage disequilibrium, but an unknown experimental factor could not be ruled out. Over 15 rarely observed V segments, including chromosome 9 orphons, were excluded from the earlier analysis of several hundred of the donors because counts were too low. The authors suggested that the approach could potentially be extended to other disease states and immunological phenotypes. Most CMV-associated TCR beta chains appeared to be HLA-restricted in a later analysis, and the HLA associations seemed to be driven largely by CMV exposure. Compared with the approximately 700-donor mean, donors in an Asian-associated ancestry cluster had fewer N-insertions in productive TCRs, according to a later genetic analysis. A later analysis associated 16,951 TCR beta sequences with specific HLA alleles at a false discovery rate of 0.05.

As for this clone: Its cognate antigen has yet to be identified. Per-base qualities were not stored, and no clone one base away is much larger.

In total, about 650 healthy bone marrow donors made up the cohort. All cohort members were sampled while nominally healthy, although unrecorded immune exposures were likely present. The donor was CMV seronegative and was included in the group of approximately 350 seronegative cohort members. Every donor gave a peripheral blood sample, and the peripheral blood mononuclear cells from that sample were used for TCR beta sequencing. The Qiagen DNeasy Blood Extraction Kit was used to extract genomic DNA from the blood cell samples. The method behind the library was the immunoSEQ multiplex PCR assay. For the multiplex PCR, a mixture combining 60 forward primers for TCR Vbeta segments and 13 reverse primers for TCR Jbeta segments was used. The CDR3 region of rearranged TCR beta genes was amplified from genomic DNA with a multiplex PCR assay. Amplified TCR beta libraries were sequenced as 87-base-pair reads on the Illumina HiSeq System. As for the authors' bioinformatics: A later analysis counted tens of millions of unique TCR beta chains across the 700 or so repertoires, and about 10 million of these chains were shared by at least two donors. To remove PCR and sequencing errors, raw reads were error-corrected and collapsed into unique sequences using a nearest-neighbor algorithm that merged closely related sequences. V, D and J gene segments were assigned by aligning CDR3 sequences to IMGT reference sequences. Each retained sequence needed at least a six-nucleotide match to both a V gene segment and a J gene segment. Rearrangements were called productive when the CDR3 lacked stop codons and stayed in frame with V and J; all others were non-productive. CDR3 was defined according to IMGT convention as the region running from the second conserved V-encoded cysteine to the conserved J-encoded phenylalanine. The earlier analysis of some 580 of the donors excluded any sequence lacking an unambiguous match to a single V gene segment. In an earlier analysis of several hundred of the donors, V segments were called functional above 56.7% productive rearrangements and were called segregating when the between-donor standard deviation exceeded 5%. To diagnose cytomegalovirus status from the catalog of TCR beta chain sequences, a statistical classification framework was built. V and J gene assignment, in a later analysis, came from comparing TCR nucleotide sequences with IMGT/GENE-DB human TR gene sequences. Using the TCRdist pipeline, a later analysis assigned CDR3 sequences along with most-parsimonious VDJ recombination scenarios. In a later analysis, every TCR beta chain was defined by the combination of its CDR3 amino acid sequence and its V-gene family, and reads without a unique V-gene family were dropped. A later analysis removed 592 highly shared, low-generation-probability nucleotide sequences to deal with suspected cross-contamination and a sequencing artifact. In a later analysis, a clonal expansion index was calculated for each public chain from normalized within-repertoire ranks of inferred template counts. In a later analysis, generation probabilities were computed using a VDJ recombination model fitted to out-of-frame rearrangements, and the results were checked against IGoR. In a later analysis, hypergeometric tests were used to score TCR-TCR, TCR-HLA and TCR-CMV co-occurrence, with a repertoire-size bias correction applied to TCR pairs. To estimate false discovery rates, a later analysis permuted the HLA or CMV assignments 20 times. In a later analysis, co-occurring TCRs were grouped using DBSCAN, and TCRdist sequence similarity was added for clustering within HLA-allele-positive subsets. Repertoires with fewer than 30,000 or more than 120,000 public chains were left out of co-occurrence clustering, as were about 5 repertoires with anomalous nucleotide sharing. TCRdb carries this immuneACCESS record with in-frame sequences only. Its versions omit some clonotypes, under half of them owing to an unresolved V gene in the studies checked, with the rest unexplained. V and J calls and clone size follow that table, whereas D and trimming were derived from the DNA. Here the sample has 110,000 to 150,000 clones; roughly three quarters occur a single time. The ten largest clonotypes hold approximately 1.6% of the sample.

The germline V end is reduced by 4 bases and the J end by 7 bases; junction bases left unmatched: 6. Taken from the germline V gene (reference sequence), the CDR1 and CDR2 loops are GTSNPN and SVGIG. The cysteine opens and the phenylalanine closes a CDR3 of 13 amino acids. The kept DNA is CDR3 alone, 39 bases in frame from the first base. The chain links TRBV30 with TRBJ2-1; 8 central bases correspond to TRBD2. Sequenced material: PBMCs. The source of this sequence is a woman in her thirties in good health and CMV-seronegative. The DNA is TGTGCCTGGAATAGCGGGATTCTGAATGAGCAGTTCTTC. Translated, it reads CAWNSGILNEQFF.